The 22 T cell receptor beta chains below all came from one sample that was sequenced in a study of blood T cell repertoires in COVID-19. The table came from immunoSEQ multiplex PCR; TCRdb's copy has only in-frame clones and leaves some out. The sample has 160,000 or so clones; approximately 90% are singletons. The sample taken for sequencing was peripheral blood. The receptors were sampled from a man younger than 35 with acute or convalescent COVID-19.

This chain uses TRBV4-1 with TRBJ1-1, with unresolved D. Germline CDR1 is MGHRA and CDR2 is YSYEKL. This CDR3 spans 11 amino acids. Trimming removed 0 bases from V and 9 bases from J, with 5 bases in between. The CDR3 spells CASSQEQKAFF. In nucleotides, the CDR3 is TGCGCCAGCAGCCAAGAACAGAAAGCTTTCTTT.

This clone was recorded only once. The rearrangement uses TRBV12-3 or TRBV12-4 and TRBJ1-2; 8 positions match TRBD1. V gave up 6 bases and J gave up 8 bases; unmatched junction bases: 8. The CDR3 covers 13 residues. Here the CDR3 reads CASRPSQGAGYTF. The CDR3, as DNA: TGTGCCAGCAGGCCCTCCCAGGGGGCCGGCTACACCTTC.

The chain links TRBV9 to TRBJ1-5; D unclear. The CDR3 extends over 16 amino acids. V lost 0 bases, J lost 3 bases, and 13 bases lay in between. CDR1 SGDLS and CDR2 YYNGEE come from the germline V gene. The CDR3 region has the DNA TGTGCCAGCAGCGTAGACGGCAGAGGATACAATCAGCCCCAGCATTTT. Its protein product is CASSVDGRGYNQPQHF.

The chain combines TRBV7-9 with TRBJ1-6, with D possibly being TRBD1 (5 bases). The ends were cut back, 8 bases at V and 5 bases at J, with 16 bases in the middle. The CDR3 loop spans 15 amino acids. CDR1 is SEHNR, CDR2 FQNEAQ, per germline (reference sequence). The CDR3 DNA sequence: TGTGCCAGCGCCGGGTGGGGGGAGGATAATTCACCCCTCCACTTT. The encoded protein is CASAGWGEDNSPLHF.

This clone appeared a few times. The rearrangement uses TRBV20-1 and TRBJ1-2; D not resolved. V was clipped by 3 bases and J by 8 bases, with 10 bases between them. The CDR3 has 11 residues. CDR1 is DFQATT and CDR2 is SNEGSKA in the germline V gene (reference sequence). CDR3 nucleotides: TGCAGTGCTAGGGAACCGAGGGGCTACACCTTC. The encoded protein is CSAREPRGYTF.

The gene calls are TRBV30 and TRBJ2-5; 9 bases align to TRBD2. Losses at the gene ends were 1 base for V and 0 bases for J; bases not matched to a gene: 6. This CDR3 contains 16 residues. Germline V lookup: CDR1 GTSNPN, CDR2 SVGIG (reference sequence). The CDR3 region has the DNA TGTGCCTGGAGTGGTCTAGCGGGGTCGTACCAAGAGACCCAGTACTTC. This encodes CAWSGLAGSYQETQYF.

The V gene is TRBV18, the J gene TRBJ2-7; 13 nucleotides agree with TRBD2. There are 18 residues in the CDR3. Trimming cost V 6 bases and J 2 bases; bases outside gene matches: 13. Looked up from germline, CDR1 is KGHSH and CDR2 is LQKENI. In DNA form, the CDR3 reads TGTGCCAGCTCCCCGGGGGGACTAGCGGGATCAAAGACCTACGAGCAGTACTTC. This translates into CASSPGGLAGSKTYEQYF.

This clone was picked up a small number of times. This rearrangement joins TRBV7-8 to TRBJ2-7, with a weak D call TRBD1 (5 bases). Germline V gives CDR1 SGHVS, CDR2 FQNEAQ. V gave up 1 base and J gave up 3 bases, with 16 bases separating them. The CDR3 has 16 amino acids. The CDR3 protein is CASSLVRQIGRYEQYF. DNA of the CDR3: TGTGCCAGCAGCTTAGTACGACAGATAGGGCGCTACGAGCAGTACTTC.

The chain combines TRBV5-1 with TRBJ1-3; D is perhaps TRBD1 (5 bases). This CDR3 is built from 14 residues. Deletions cut 6 bases from V and 2 bases from J, with 12 bases between. CDR1 is SGHRS and CDR2 is YFSETQ in the germline V gene. The CDR3 DNA sequence: TGCGCCAGCACCTGGGGCATTCCTGGAAACACCATATATTTT. This encodes CASTWGIPGNTIYF.

The V gene is TRBV5-4, the J gene TRBJ1-2, with D possibly TRBD1 on 5 matching bases. Germline V gene data show CDR1 as SGHNT and CDR2 as YYREEE (reference sequence). V lost 2 bases and J lost 3, with 8 bases in between. CDR3 length equals 13 residues. This CDR3 is CASSLRQHYGYTF. The DNA for the CDR3 is TGTGCCAGCAGCTTAAGACAGCACTATGGCTACACCTTC.

This clone appeared a single time. This chain links TRBV7-2 with TRBJ2-2, with D tentatively TRBD1 (6 bases). The V and J ends lost 5 bases and 4 bases respectively, with 11 bases between them. The CDR3 extends over 14 amino acids. Germline CDR1 and CDR2: SGHTA and FQGNSA. CDR3 bases: TGTGCCAGCAGCCCACAGGGTCGCACCGGGGAGCTGTTTTTT. Translation gives CASSPQGRTGELFF.

The chain recombines TRBV28 with TRBJ2-1, with a tentative D call TRBD1 (6 bases). Germline loops: CDR1 MDHEN, CDR2 SYDVKM. CDR3 size: 18 residues. Trimming left V 2 bases short and J 1 base short, with 18 bases between. The CDR3: CASSLRSTNRASYNEQFF. In nucleotides, the CDR3 is TGTGCCAGCAGTTTAAGGTCCACAAACAGGGCATCCTACAATGAGCAGTTCTTC.

Concerning this clone itself: Its ends do not fully match the called genes, so a read error is possible. The V gene is TRBV10-2, the J gene TRBJ1-1; tentative D call: TRBD1 (5 bases). The CDR3 sequence is 14 residues long. CDR1 and CDR2 (germline): WSHSY, SAAADI. The CDR3 DNA is TGCGCCAGCAATGAGATCGGGGGAGAGACTGAAGCTTTCTTT. Translation gives CASNEIGGETEAFF.

This chain joins TRBV13 and TRBJ1-3; TRBD1 matches at 10 bases. From germline, CDR1 is PRHDT and CDR2 FYEKMQ (reference sequence). The CDR3 runs 16 residues. The V segment lost 8 bases and the J segment 4 bases; nucleotides outside the gene matches: 11. For the CDR3, the DNA is TGTGCCAGCCTACCCCTAGGGACAGGGGTCGGAAACACCATATATTTT. It translates to CASLPLGTGVGNTIYF.

The rearrangement links TRBV6-5 to TRBJ2-7, with D perhaps matching TRBD1 (6 bases). CDR3 size: 12 residues. Trimming stripped 7 bases from V and 4 bases from J, with 11 bases between. Germline CDR1 and CDR2: MNHEY and SVGAGI. The CDR3 region is CASISRGYEQYF. For the CDR3, the DNA is TGTGCCAGCATCTCCAGGGGATACGAGCAGTACTTC.

A single count supports this clone. The chain joins TRBV24-1 to TRBJ2-3, with 7 bases matching TRBD2. V shed 3 bases and J 8 bases; nucleotides not matched to a gene: 7. CDR3 size: 14 residues. The germline V gene has CDR1 KGHDR and CDR2 SFDVKD. The CDR3: CATSDTRDYRTQYF. CDR3 DNA: TGTGCCACCAGTGATACCCGGGACTACCGTACGCAGTATTTT.

This clone was counted a few times. The chain combines TRBV7-9 with TRBJ2-3, with 7 bases lining up with TRBD2. There are 14 residues in the CDR3. Per germline, CDR1 SEHNR and CDR2 FQNEAQ (reference sequence). With V trimmed by 8 bases and J by 7 bases, 12 bases remained unmatched. The CDR3 loop reads CASDAGLPENTQYF. The CDR3 region has the DNA TGTGCCAGCGACGCGGGACTACCCGAAAATACGCAGTATTTT.

The V call is TRBV6-5, the J call TRBJ2-7, with 13 bases fitting TRBD2. This CDR3 region has 15 residues. Unmatched junction bases numbered 1, after V lost 0 bases and J lost 5 bases. CDR1 is MNHEY, CDR2 SVGAGI, per germline. CDR3 in DNA: TGTGCCAGCAGTTACTCTGGACTAGCGGGAGACGAGCAGTACTTC. Residues: CASSYSGLAGDEQYF.

The chain couples TRBV29-1 to TRBJ2-1; D perhaps matches TRBD2 (5 bases). The V gene lost 7 bases and the J gene lost 4 bases, with 14 bases spanning the gap. The CDR3 has 13 amino acids. Looked up from germline, CDR1 is SQVTM and CDR2 is ANQGSEA. The CDR3 loop reads CSALAILYNEQFF. CDR3 coding DNA: TGCAGCGCCCTAGCCATTCTTTACAATGAGCAGTTCTTC.

The chain has TRBV11-2 and TRBJ2-2; D unclear. The germline V and J ends were trimmed by 3 bases and 1 base, with 9 bases remaining between them. CDR1 SGHAT and CDR2 FQNNGV come from the germline V gene. This CDR3 is built from 15 residues. The CDR3 region is CASSFRALNTGELFF. CDR3 DNA sequence: TGTGCCAGCAGCTTCCGAGCGTTGAACACCGGGGAGCTGTTTTTT.

This chain links TRBV15 with TRBJ1-5; D uncertain. Trimming took 0 bases from V and 7 from J, leaving 7 bases between them. The CDR3 extends over 13 amino acids. CDR1 and CDR2 (germline): LNHNV, YYDKDF (reference sequence). CDR3 sequence reads: CATSRDNEQPQHF. DNA of the CDR3: TGTGCCACCAGCAGAGATAACGAGCAGCCCCAGCATTTT.

The chain recombines TRBV9 with TRBJ1-1, with TRBD1 matching 7 bases. V shed 0 bases, J shed 3 bases, and the junction held 8 bases outside the gene matches. The CDR3 contains 16 residues. Germline loops: CDR1 SGDLS, CDR2 YYNGEE. CDR3 loop: CASSVARGVGDTEAFF. The CDR3 DNA sequence: TGTGCCAGCAGCGTAGCCAGGGGGGTAGGGGACACTGAAGCTTTCTTT.